This is a list of T cell receptor beta chains from one sample in a study of blood T cell repertoires in COVID-19. Using immunoSEQ multiplex PCR, the repertoire was profiled, and TCRdb retains in-frame clones only, with some absent. Of about 460,000 clones listed, 75% to 90% are singletons. Sequenced input: PBMCs or T cells enriched from blood (not recorded which). The receptors derive from a woman in her fifties or sixties who had recovered from COVID-19. Each CDR3 is given with its conserved first and last residue. D genes are given only for firm matches. Clone size is shown for a subset of rows, as once, few, many or a class of expanded clone.

TRBV7-6	few	TRBJ1-1	.	14	CASSLEGEKTEAFF	TGTGCCAGCAGCTTAGAAGGGGAAAAGACTGAAGCTTTCTTT
TRBV5-4	.	TRBJ1-2	TRBD1	15	CASSPPGQGKYGYTF	TGTGCCAGCAGCCCGCCGGGACAGGGGAAATATGGCTACACCTTC
TRBV7-9	.	TRBJ2-2	TRBD1	14	CASSLAGGNGELFF	TGTGCCAGCAGCTTAGCAGGGGGCAACGGGGAGCTGTTTTTT
TRBV7-8	.	TRBJ1-2	.	12	CASSPRTERYTF	TGTGCCAGCAGCCCCAGGACAGAGCGCTACACCTTC
TRBV15	.	TRBJ2-7	TRBD1	14	CATSRRDSSYEQYF	TGTGCCACCAGCCGCCGGGACAGCTCCTACGAGCAGTACTTC
TRBV28	once	TRBJ2-1	TRBD1	15	CASSQTGGRYNEQFF	TGTGCCAGCAGTCAAACAGGGGGCAGGTACAATGAGCAGTTCTTC
TRBV2	.	TRBJ1-4	.	15	CASSEEGRGYEKLFF	TGTGCCAGCAGTGAAGAGGGGAGGGGGTATGAAAAACTGTTTTTT
TRBV15	.	TRBJ2-7	TRBD1	15	CATSRTGTGFNEQYF	TGTGCCACCAGCAGAACCGGGACAGGGTTCAACGAGCAGTACTTC
TRBV27	.	TRBJ1-5	.	18	CASSPHHIQGSGNQPQHF	TGTGCCAGCAGTCCACACCATATCCAGGGGTCTGGCAATCAGCCCCAGCATTTT
TRBV5-1	.	TRBJ1-1	.	14	CASSSLQGFSEAFF	TGCGCCAGCAGCTCATTACAGGGTTTCTCTGAAGCTTTCTTT
TRBV13	.	TRBJ2-3	TRBD2	14	CASDLAGRGDTQYF	TGTGCCAGTGACCTAGCGGGGAGGGGAGATACGCAGTATTTT
TRBV6-2/TRBV6-3	.	TRBJ1-1	.	15	CASSSPDSGAFEAFF	TGTGCCAGCAGTTCCCCGGACAGTGGGGCATTTGAAGCTTTCTTT
TRBV27	.	TRBJ1-1	TRBD1	13	CASRRTGGTEAFF	TGTGCCAGCAGAAGGACAGGAGGCACTGAAGCTTTCTTT
TRBV7-6	.	TRBJ1-4	TRBD1	17	CASSRRISDRGNEKLFF	TGTGCCAGCAGCCGCCGGATCTCAGACAGGGGTAATGAAAAACTGTTTTTT
TRBV5-1	.	TRBJ1-4	TRBD1	14	CASSLVTGGEKLFF	TGCGCCAGCAGCTTGGTGACAGGGGGGGAAAAACTGTTTTTT
TRBV6-5	few	TRBJ2-5	TRBD2	14	CASSLAGGQETQYF	TGTGCCAGCAGCTTAGCGGGGGGCCAAGAGACCCAGTACTTC
TRBV7-2	.	TRBJ2-2	.	17	CASSLDPVGVSTGELFF	TGTGCCAGCAGCTTAGATCCGGTTGGTGTCTCCACCGGGGAGCTGTTTTTT
TRBV2	.	TRBJ1-6	.	12	CASSLQGPPLHF	TGTGCCAGCAGCCTACAGGGTCCACCCCTCCACTTT
TRBV5-1	.	TRBJ1-2	.	15	CASSLSGAPAYGYTF	TGCGCCAGCAGCTTGAGCGGGGCACCGGCCTATGGCTACACCTTC
TRBV12-5	.	TRBJ1-2	.	14	CASGFAGYNYGYTF	TGTGCTAGTGGTTTTGCAGGTTATAACTATGGCTACACCTTC
TRBV2	.	TRBJ2-3	TRBD1	15	CASRGRRGPTDTQYF	TGTGCCAGCAGAGGAAGAAGGGGGCCCACAGATACGCAGTATTTT
TRBV18	.	TRBJ1-5	.	13	CASSPDENQPQHF	TGTGCCAGCTCACCTGATGAGAATCAGCCCCAGCATTTT
TRBV4-1	.	TRBJ1-6	.	17	CASLVIGSSSYNSPLHF	TGCGCCAGCCTCGTTATCGGGTCGAGCTCCTATAATTCACCCCTCCACTTT
TRBV5-1	.	TRBJ2-2	TRBD2	15	CASSLTGGYTGELFF	TGCGCCAGCAGCTTGACGGGGGGGTACACCGGGGAGCTGTTTTTT
TRBV5-1	few	TRBJ1-2	.	12	CASRSGNYGYTF	TGCGCCAGCAGATCGGGGAACTATGGCTACACCTTC
TRBV5-1	.	TRBJ1-5	.	14	CASSLDYSNQPQHF	TGCGCCAGCAGCTTGGACTATAGCAATCAGCCCCAGCATTTT
TRBV12-5	.	TRBJ2-7	.	11	CASGLSSEQYF	TGTGCTAGTGGTTTGAGTAGCGAGCAGTACTTC
TRBV5-1	.	TRBJ2-2	TRBD2	18	CASSLGVTSGGRSGELFF	TGCGCCAGCAGCTTGGGTGTCACTAGCGGGGGGCGATCCGGGGAGCTGTTTTTT
TRBV19	.	TRBJ2-5	.	14	CASSITGGGETQYF	TGTGCCAGTAGTATAACAGGGGGGGGAGAGACCCAGTACTTC
TRBV7-2	.	TRBJ2-4	.	16	CASSLGGASAKNIQYF	TGTGCCAGCAGCTTAGGGGGCGCATCAGCCAAAAACATTCAGTACTTC
TRBV6-2/TRBV6-3	.	TRBJ1-3	.	18	CASSYSRGQTLSGNTIYF	TGTGCCAGCAGTTACTCGAGAGGACAAACTCTCTCTGGAAACACCATATATTTT
TRBV29-1	.	TRBJ1-6	.	14	CSVGTPRQASPLHF	TGCAGCGTAGGTACACCGAGACAGGCCTCACCCCTCCACTTT
TRBV27	.	TRBJ1-1	.	16	CASSSPTGGGNTEAFF	TGTGCCAGCAGTTCCCCGACGGGGGGCGGGAACACTGAAGCTTTCTTT
TRBV7-2	.	TRBJ2-3	TRBD2	16	CASSQGLAGGEDTQYF	TGTGCCAGCAGCCAAGGACTAGCGGGGGGTGAAGATACGCAGTATTTT
TRBV27	.	TRBJ1-5	TRBD1	16	CASSRDRGWDNQPQHF	TGTGCCAGCAGTCGAGACAGGGGTTGGGATAATCAGCCCCAGCATTTT
TRBV3-1/TRBV3-2	.	TRBJ1-2	TRBD1	15	CASSHGDRANYGYTF	TGTGCCAGCAGCCATGGGGACAGGGCAAACTATGGCTACACCTTC
TRBV4-1	once	TRBJ1-3	TRBD1	16	CASSQTAGTAGNTIYF	TGCGCCAGCAGCCAGACGGCCGGGACAGCTGGAAACACCATATATTTT
TRBV5-1	.	TRBJ1-1	.	14	CASSLGSGKTEAFF	TGCGCCAGCAGCTTGGGCTCAGGGAAGACTGAAGCTTTCTTT
TRBV7-2	once	TRBJ1-1	.	13	CASSLGHPTEAFF	TGTGCCAGCAGCTTAGGACACCCCACTGAAGCTTTCTTT
TRBV12-5	.	TRBJ1-5	.	17	CASGLVLGQGGNQPQHF	TGTGCTAGTGGTTTGGTATTGGGCCAGGGAGGGAATCAGCCCCAGCATTTT
TRBV7-8	.	TRBJ1-1	TRBD1	16	CASSFPGQGLDTEAFF	TGTGCCAGCAGCTTCCCTGGACAGGGGTTGGACACTGAAGCTTTCTTT
TRBV2	.	TRBJ1-2	TRBD1	15	CASSYQGGVNYGYTF	TGTGCCAGCAGCTATCAGGGGGGTGTCAACTATGGCTACACCTTC
TRBV5-5	.	TRBJ2-7	TRBD1	14	CASSLEWTGSEQYF	TGTGCCAGCAGCTTGGAATGGACAGGCTCCGAGCAGTACTTC
TRBV2	few	TRBJ1-5	TRBD1	15	CASSRDSQSNQPQHF	TGTGCCAGCAGTCGGGACAGTCAGAGCAATCAGCCCCAGCATTTT
TRBV6-5	.	TRBJ2-7	TRBD1	13	CASSEGQAYEQYF	TGTGCCAGCAGCGAGGGACAGGCCTACGAGCAGTACTTC
TRBV5-6	few	TRBJ2-1	TRBD1	16	CASSLPGQMTYNEQFF	TGTGCCAGCAGCCTACCGGGACAGATGACCTACAATGAGCAGTTCTTC
TRBV10-3	.	TRBJ2-7	.	13	CAINAGLTYEQYF	TGTGCCATCAACGCCGGACTTACCTACGAGCAGTACTTC